The 11 T cell receptor beta chains in this list originate from one sample, sequenced in a study of cytomegalovirus exposure and HLA in healthy donors. The PCR employed 60 Vbeta primers together with 13 Jbeta primers. The protocol was immunoSEQ multiplex PCR, while the TCRdb copy is restricted to in-frame clones and leaves out a portion. This sample has about 190,000 clones; approximately 80% occur once, and the top ten carry about 1%. Sequencing input: PBMCs. The receptors stem from a middle-aged woman in good health and CMV-seronegative.

The chain carries TRBV27 and TRBJ1-2, with 8 bases matching TRBD1. V gave up 2 bases and J gave up 7 bases; unmatched junction bases: 9. This CDR3 region has 15 residues. Germline assignment: CDR1 MNHEY and CDR2 SMNVEV (reference sequence). CDR3 residues: CASSLQNGQGSGYTF. In nucleotides, the CDR3 is TGTGCCAGCAGTTTACAGAATGGACAGGGAAGTGGCTACACCTTC.

The count of this clone is one. The chain couples TRBV6-1 to TRBJ1-1; D gene ambiguous. The V gene's germline CDR1 is MNHNS and CDR2 SASEGT. The CDR3 is 14 amino acids. Trimming took 6 bases from V and 4 from J, leaving 15 bases between them. CDR3 nucleotide sequence: TGTGCCAGCAGCGATTATCGATCGGGCACTGAAGCTTTCTTT. Its protein is CASSDYRSGTEAFF.

The J gene is TRBJ2-5, the V gene TRBV27; 8 positions agree with TRBD2. Per germline, CDR1 MNHEY and CDR2 SMNVEV (reference sequence). The CDR3 runs to 16 residues. With 5 bases clipped from V and 6 bases from J, the junction kept 14 bases outside the gene matches. CDR3 nucleotide sequence: TGTGCCAGCAGTCCTATCGGGACTAGTGGGGCCAAGACCCAGTACTTC. This translates into CASSPIGTSGAKTQYF.

This chain connects TRBV4-2 to TRBJ2-6; maybe TRBD2 (6 bases). Germline V CDR1 and CDR2: LGHNA, YNFKEQ. This CDR3 has 18 residues. Trimming left V 2 bases short and J 2 bases short, with 16 bases between. The CDR3 reads CASSQRRVIRAGANVLTF. CDR3 nucleotide sequence: TGTGCCAGCAGCCAAAGGAGGGTTATAAGGGCTGGGGCCAACGTCCTGACTTTC.

V gene TRBV7-9 combines with J gene TRBJ1-4, with 7 bases lining up with TRBD1. Germline CDR1 SEHNR, CDR2 FQNEAQ (reference sequence). V dropped 1 base and J dropped 5; count of bases not matched to a gene: 7. The CDR3 loop spans 16 amino acids. CDR3 nucleotide sequence: TGTGCCAGCAGCTTAGTGTTTGGGACAGCGAATGAAAAACTGTTTTTT. Translating gives CASSLVFGTANEKLFF.

The chain combines TRBV11-2 with TRBJ2-7; D might be TRBD2 (6 bases). The V end lost 6 bases, the J end lost 9 bases, and 15 bases lay between the germline ends. Looked up from germline, CDR1 is SGHAT and CDR2 is FQNNGV. This CDR3 comprises 12 residues. The CDR3 DNA sequence: TGTGCCAGCAGAACTTCTAGCGCGGGGCAGTACTTC. Translating it yields CASRTSSAGQYF.

This clone showed up just once. The chain joins TRBV30 to TRBJ1-2, with 12 bases fitting TRBD1. The CDR3 runs 15 residues. V trimming: 2 bases; J trimming: 8 bases; junction bases outside the gene matches: 9. Per germline, CDR1 GTSNPN and CDR2 SVGIG (reference sequence). The CDR3 nucleotides are TGTGCCTGGAGTCCTTTTCCCGGGACAGGGGGCGGCTACACCTTC. Translating gives CAWSPFPGTGGGYTF. Variable domain in full (rest from reference TRBV30 and TRBJ1-2): SQTIHQWPATLVQPVGSPLSLECTVEGTSNPNLYWYRQAAGRGLQLLFYSVGIGQISSEVPQNLSASRPQDRQFILSSKKLLLSDSGFYLCAWSPFPGTGGGYTFGSGTRLTVV.

The chain employs TRBV30 and TRBJ1-1; the D gene is possibly TRBD1 (5 bases). CDR1 and CDR2 (germline): GTSNPN, SVGIG (reference sequence). The CDR3 sequence is 13 residues long. V lost 2 bases, J lost 1 base, and 8 bases lay in between. Here the CDR3 reads CAWSRTGNTEAFF. Written as DNA, the CDR3 is TGTGCCTGGAGTCGAACAGGGAACACTGAAGCTTTCTTT. The variable domain in full, with the rest retrieved from reference TRBV30 and TRBJ1-1, is SQTIHQWPATLVQPVGSPLSLECTVEGTSNPNLYWYRQAAGRGLQLLFYSVGIGQISSEVPQNLSASRPQDRQFILSSKKLLLSDSGFYLCAWSRTGNTEAFFGQGTRLTVV.

The V call is TRBV18, the J call TRBJ2-1; the match to TRBD2 covers 9 bases. Germline V gives CDR1 KGHSH, CDR2 LQKENI. The J segment lost 0 bases and the V segment lost 0 bases, leaving 0 bases of the junction unmatched. This CDR3 spans 16 amino acids. This chain's CDR3 is CASSPPSGSSYNEQFF. In DNA form, the CDR3 reads TGTGCCAGCTCACCACCTAGCGGGAGCTCCTACAATGAGCAGTTCTTC.

The rearrangement joins TRBV29-1 to TRBJ1-4, with no clear D. Germline assignment: CDR1 SQVTM and CDR2 ANQGSEA. The CDR3 runs to 13 residues. The V and J ends lost 5 bases and 4 bases respectively, with 11 bases between them. The CDR3 DNA sequence: TGCAGCGTTTACCGAGGCTATAATGAAAAACTGTTTTTT. Its protein product is CSVYRGYNEKLFF.

The chain has TRBV7-2 and TRBJ2-3; 7 positions agree with TRBD2. CDR1 is SGHTA, CDR2 FQGNSA, per germline. The junction had 8 bases not matched to a gene; V was cut back by 8 bases and J by 3 bases. The CDR3 has 14 residues. CDR3 region: CASAGVGGTDTQYF. The CDR3 nucleotides read TGTGCCAGCGCGGGGGTCGGGGGGACAGATACGCAGTATTTT.